The clone carrying this T cell receptor (beta chain) was seen only a few times. CDR1 is MGHDK and CDR2 is SYGVNS in the germline V gene. J was trimmed by 7 bases and V by 1 base; bases with no gene match: 2. The CDR3 loop spans 14 amino acids. This record belongs to a study of identifying expanded T cells in peripheral blood. The repertoire was sequenced with immunoSEQ multiplex PCR; TCRdb's copy has only in-frame clones and lacks some. Among roughly 56,000 clones, over 80% were seen once, and the ten largest hold approximately 17%. The rearrangement uses TRBV25-1 and TRBJ1-2, with 11 bases that match TRBD1. The sequence derives from a person between 18 and 75 years old in good health. Sample: blood. CDR3 sequence (DNA): TGTGCCAGCAGTGAATCCGGGACAGGGGGTGGCTACACCTTC. This gives the protein CASSESGTGGGYTF.